This T cell receptor (beta chain) was observed in a study of cytomegalovirus exposure and HLA in healthy donors. The donors were healthy bone marrow donors. Worth noting for this clone: What it recognizes is unknown. The same CDR3 is also encoded by other DNA sequences in this sample.

Study-wide points: Associated with cytomegalovirus, according to the listing, were about 160 TCR beta chains.

The CDR3 covers 13 residues. Germline V gives CDR1 LNHDA, CDR2 SQIVND (reference sequence). Trimming removed 4 bases from V and 2 bases from J, with 9 bases in between. PCR used 60 Vbeta primers and 13 Jbeta primers. Data came from immunoSEQ multiplex PCR; TCRdb stores just in-frame clones and leaves some out. Among about 200,000 clones listed, 80% to 85% were seen once. The chain combines TRBV19 with TRBJ2-7, with D perhaps matching TRBD1 (5 bases). The sample was PBMCs. This receptor was obtained from a woman aged 40 to 55 in good health and CMV-seronegative. CDR3 sequence: CASSRQGAYEQYF. For the CDR3, the DNA is TGTGCCAGTAGTAGACAAGGGGCCTACGAGCAGTACTTC.